This T cell receptor (beta chain) emerged from a study of CD8+CD57+ T cells in acquired aplastic anemia. Across the whole study: The sorted CD4+ and CD8+ cells yielded an average around 3.2 ug of DNA.

The study, taken as a whole, reports: Found in both controls and patients were approximately 31 CD8+ CDR3 sequences.

Genomic DNA, serving as template, underwent TCR beta VDJ and CDR3 profiling. TCRdb re-called the reads with MiXCR, one entry per CDR3 protein. The table lists some 200,000 distinct CDR3 sequences, over 40% of them singletons. The germline gives CDR1 SEHNR, CDR2 FQNEAQ (reference sequence). The CDR3 is 16 residues long. V shed 6 bases and J 8 bases; nucleotides not matched to a gene: 17. This clonotype was detected only a few times. Its matching antigen is unknown. Patients selected for sequencing had displayed CD8+CD57+ cell expansion by flow cytometry. This chain connects TRBV7-9 to TRBJ2-7; 9 positions match TRBD1. The sample was sorted CD4+, CD8+, or CD8+CD57+ T cells (not recorded which) from PBMCs. This clonotype was sampled from a human donor with aplastic anemia. In nucleotides, the CDR3 is TGTGCCAGCAGTAGAGGACAGGGGAGCAATCAGCCCCAGCAGTACTTC. This codes for CASSRGQGSNQPQQYF.